This passage covers 3 T cell receptor beta chains from one sample sequenced in a study of ipilimumab plus nivolumab after autologous stem cell transplantation. Clones were sequenced by immunoSEQ multiplex PCR, and TCRdb holds only the in-frame ones, with some missing. The sample records some 24,000 clones, around 84% being singletons. Here the sequenced sample was PBMCs, taken in a trial of ipilimumab plus nivolumab as post-transplant consolidation. These TCRs come from a male donor with diffuse large B-cell lymphoma.

The rearrangement uses TRBV15 and TRBJ2-5; 9 bases align to TRBD1. Germline CDR1 and CDR2: LNHNV and YYDKDF (reference sequence). The CDR3 spans 15 residues. V shed 5 bases, J shed 6 bases, and the junction held 10 bases outside the gene matches. In DNA, the CDR3 is TGTGCCACCAGCTCCCCCGGACAGGGGAAAAAGACCCAGTACTTC. Translated, it gives CATSSPGQGKKTQYF.

The rearrangement uses TRBV21-1 and TRBJ1-6. TRBV21-1 is described as a pseudogene. This CDR3 is 16 amino acids long. The DNA of the CDR3 is TGTGCCAGCAGCAAAGAGAGGGCGGACCGAAATTCACCCCTCCACTTT. Translating gives CASSKERADRNSPLHF.

The chain couples TRBV30 to TRBJ1-1; tentatively, D is TRBD1 (5 bases). The CDR3 is 16 residues long. Per germline, CDR1 GTSNPN and CDR2 SVGIG (reference sequence). Trimming took off 2 bases at V and 1 base at J, with 17 bases between the two ends. The CDR3 region is CAWSPGATTWNTEAFF. CDR3 nucleotide sequence: TGTGCCTGGAGTCCCGGGGCTACTACCTGGAACACTGAAGCTTTCTTT.